This entry features one TCR beta chain sequence. Alongside a J-beta primer mix, a sample-barcoded 5' primer served in a second PCR lasting about 7 to 11 cycles. Every cDNA was tagged by a template-switch adaptor with 12 random nucleotides. TCRdb fed the 5' RACE reads into MiXCR, producing one record per CDR3 protein. The sample shows 650,000 to 1,000,000 distinct CDR3 sequences, 36% of them seen only once. CDR1 SGHTA and CDR2 FQGNSA come from the germline V gene. This CDR3 region has 13 residues. V was cut by 3 bases and J by 4 bases, with 9 bases left in between. These data belong to a study of blood T cells in healthy people across ages. Per-sample yields of isolated PBMCs were at least 6.5 million.

The V call is TRBV7-2, the J call TRBJ1-2; D gene uncertain. The clonotype originates from a man aged 18 to 29 in good health. The sequenced sample consisted of blood. The CDR3: CASSFVKIYGYTF. The CDR3 DNA reads as TGTGCCAGCAGCTTCGTCAAGATCTATGGCTACACCTTC.